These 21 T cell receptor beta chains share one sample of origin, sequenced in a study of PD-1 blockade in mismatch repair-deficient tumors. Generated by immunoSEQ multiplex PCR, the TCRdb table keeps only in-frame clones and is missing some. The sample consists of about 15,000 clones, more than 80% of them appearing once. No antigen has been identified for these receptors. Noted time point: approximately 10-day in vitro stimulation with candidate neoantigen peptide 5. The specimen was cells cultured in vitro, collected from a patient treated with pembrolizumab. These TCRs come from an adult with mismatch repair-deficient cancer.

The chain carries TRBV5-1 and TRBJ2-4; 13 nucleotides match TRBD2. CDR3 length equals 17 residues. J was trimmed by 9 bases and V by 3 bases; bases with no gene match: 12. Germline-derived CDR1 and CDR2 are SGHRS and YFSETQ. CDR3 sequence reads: CASSSGLAGAGGSIQYF. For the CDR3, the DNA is TGCGCCAGCAGCTCCGGACTAGCGGGAGCCGGAGGTAGCATTCAGTACTTC.

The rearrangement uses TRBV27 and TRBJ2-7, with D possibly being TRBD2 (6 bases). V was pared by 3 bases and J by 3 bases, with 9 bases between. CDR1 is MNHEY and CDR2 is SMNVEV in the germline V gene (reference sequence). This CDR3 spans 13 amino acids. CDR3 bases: TGTGCCAGCAGTTTCGGGGGTAGCTACGAGCAGTACTTC. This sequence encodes CASSFGGSYEQYF.

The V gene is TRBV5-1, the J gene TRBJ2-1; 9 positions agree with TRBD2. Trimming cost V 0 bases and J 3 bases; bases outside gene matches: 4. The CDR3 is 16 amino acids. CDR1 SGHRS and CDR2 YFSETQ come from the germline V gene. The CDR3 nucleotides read TGCGCCAGCAGCTTGGATCCTAGCGGGATCTACAATGAGCAGTTCTTC. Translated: CASSLDPSGIYNEQFF. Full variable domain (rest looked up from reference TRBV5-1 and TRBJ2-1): KAGVTQTPRYLIKTRGQQVTLSCSPISGHRSVSWYQQTPGQGLQFLFEYFSETQRNKGNFPGRFSGRQFSNSRSEMNVSTLELGDSALYLCASSLDPSGIYNEQFFGPGTRLTVL.

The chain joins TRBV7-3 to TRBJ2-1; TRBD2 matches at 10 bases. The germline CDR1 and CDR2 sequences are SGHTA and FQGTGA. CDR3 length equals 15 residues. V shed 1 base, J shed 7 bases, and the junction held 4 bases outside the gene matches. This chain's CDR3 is CASSLSLAGGNEQFF. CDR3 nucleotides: TGTGCCAGCAGCTTAAGCTTAGCGGGAGGAAATGAGCAGTTCTTC.

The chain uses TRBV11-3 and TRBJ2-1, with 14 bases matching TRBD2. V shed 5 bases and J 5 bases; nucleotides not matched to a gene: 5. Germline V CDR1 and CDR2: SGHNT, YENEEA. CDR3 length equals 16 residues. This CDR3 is CASSKRLAGGDNEQFF. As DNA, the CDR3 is TGTGCCAGCAGCAAGAGACTAGCGGGAGGGGACAATGAGCAGTTCTTC.

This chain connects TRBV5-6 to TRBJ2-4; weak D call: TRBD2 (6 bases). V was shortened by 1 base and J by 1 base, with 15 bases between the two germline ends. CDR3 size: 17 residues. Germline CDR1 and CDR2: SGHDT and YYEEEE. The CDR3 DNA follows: TGTGCCAGCAGCTTGCGAATTGCGGGGCCTGCCAAAAACATTCAGTACTTC. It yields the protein CASSLRIAGPAKNIQYF.

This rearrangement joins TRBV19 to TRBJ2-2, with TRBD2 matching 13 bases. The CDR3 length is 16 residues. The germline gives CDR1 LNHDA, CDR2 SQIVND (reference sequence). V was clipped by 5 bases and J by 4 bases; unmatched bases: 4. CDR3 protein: CASSFWTSGSTGELFF. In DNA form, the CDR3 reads TGTGCCAGTAGTTTCTGGACTAGCGGGAGCACCGGGGAGCTGTTTTTT.

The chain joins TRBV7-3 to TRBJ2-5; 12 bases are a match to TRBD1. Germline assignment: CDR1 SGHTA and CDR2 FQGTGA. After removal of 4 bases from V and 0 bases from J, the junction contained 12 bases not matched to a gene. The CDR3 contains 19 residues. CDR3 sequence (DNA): TGTGCCAGCAGCTCACAACCGGGACAGGGGGCTCGTCACCAAGAGACCCAGTACTTC. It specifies CASSSQPGQGARHQETQYF.

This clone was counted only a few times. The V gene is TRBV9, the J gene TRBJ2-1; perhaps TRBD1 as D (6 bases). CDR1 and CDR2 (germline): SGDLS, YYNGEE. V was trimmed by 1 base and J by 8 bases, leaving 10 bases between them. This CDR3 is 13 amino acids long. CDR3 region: CASSVTGFDEQFF. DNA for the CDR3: TGTGCCAGCAGCGTAACAGGGTTCGATGAGCAGTTCTTC.

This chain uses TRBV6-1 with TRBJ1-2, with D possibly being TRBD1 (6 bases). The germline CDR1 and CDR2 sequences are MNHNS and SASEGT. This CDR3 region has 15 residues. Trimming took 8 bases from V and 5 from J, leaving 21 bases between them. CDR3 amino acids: CASSSWGPGGYGYTF. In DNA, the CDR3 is TGTGCCAGCTCCTCTTGGGGGCCCGGTGGGTATGGCTACACCTTC.

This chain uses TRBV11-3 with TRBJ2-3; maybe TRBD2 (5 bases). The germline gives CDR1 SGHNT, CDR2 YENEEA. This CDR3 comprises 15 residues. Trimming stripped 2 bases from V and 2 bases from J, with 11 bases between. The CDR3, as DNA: TGTGCCAGCAGCTTATCCGGACTCTTCACAGATACGCAGTATTTT. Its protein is CASSLSGLFTDTQYF.

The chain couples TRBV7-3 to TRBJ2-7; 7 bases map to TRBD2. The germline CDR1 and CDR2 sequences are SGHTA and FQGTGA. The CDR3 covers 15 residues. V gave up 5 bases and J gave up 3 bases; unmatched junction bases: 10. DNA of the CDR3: TGTGCCAGCAGCGCCGGGGGGACCGAACTCTACGAGCAGTACTTC. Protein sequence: CASSAGGTELYEQYF.

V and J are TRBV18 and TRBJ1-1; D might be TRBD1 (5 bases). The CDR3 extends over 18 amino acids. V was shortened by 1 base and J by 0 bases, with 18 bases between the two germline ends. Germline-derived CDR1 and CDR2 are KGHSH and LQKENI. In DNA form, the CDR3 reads TGTGCCAGCTCACCACGTAATTCTCGGGGCATCATGAACACTGAAGCTTTCTTT. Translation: CASSPRNSRGIMNTEAFF.

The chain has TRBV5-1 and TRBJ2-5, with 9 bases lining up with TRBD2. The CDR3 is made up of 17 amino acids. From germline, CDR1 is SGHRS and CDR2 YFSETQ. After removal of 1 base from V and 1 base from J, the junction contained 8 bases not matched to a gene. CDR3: CASSLRASGTGQETQYF. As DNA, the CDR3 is TGCGCCAGCAGCTTGAGGGCTAGCGGGACGGGCCAAGAGACCCAGTACTTC.

CDR3 residues: CASSDYRGDSYEQYF. The DNA of the CDR3 is TGTGCCAGTAGTGACTACAGGGGGGATTCCTACGAGCAGTACTTC. The chain is built from TRBV19 and TRBJ2-7, with 8 nucleotides matching TRBD1. The CDR3 consists of 15 residues. From germline, CDR1 is LNHDA and CDR2 SQIVND (reference sequence). The J segment lost 1 base and the V segment lost 5 bases, leaving 7 bases of the junction unmatched.

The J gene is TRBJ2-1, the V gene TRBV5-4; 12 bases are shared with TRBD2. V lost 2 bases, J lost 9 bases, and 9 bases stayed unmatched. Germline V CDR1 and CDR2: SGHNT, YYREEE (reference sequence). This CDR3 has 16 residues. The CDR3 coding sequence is TGTGCCAGCAGCTTAGGGCCGACTAGCGGGAGCGGTGAGCAGTTCTTC. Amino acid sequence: CASSLGPTSGSGEQFF.

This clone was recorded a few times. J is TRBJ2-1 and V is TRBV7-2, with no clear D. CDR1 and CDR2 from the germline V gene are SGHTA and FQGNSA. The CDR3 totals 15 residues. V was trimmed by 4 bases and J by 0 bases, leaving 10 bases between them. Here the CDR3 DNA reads TGTGCCAGCAGCTCGACGGCGAGCTCCTACAATGAGCAGTTCTTC. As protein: CASSSTASSYNEQFF.

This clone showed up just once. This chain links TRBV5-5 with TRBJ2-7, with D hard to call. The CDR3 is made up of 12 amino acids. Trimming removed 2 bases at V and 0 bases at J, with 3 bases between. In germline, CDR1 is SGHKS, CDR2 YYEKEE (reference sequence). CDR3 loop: CASSFVSYEQYF. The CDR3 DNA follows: TGTGCCAGCAGCTTTGTCTCCTACGAGCAGTACTTC.

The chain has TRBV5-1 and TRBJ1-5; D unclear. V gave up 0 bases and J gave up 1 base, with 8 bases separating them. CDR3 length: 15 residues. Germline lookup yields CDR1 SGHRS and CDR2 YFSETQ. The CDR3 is CASSLGTLSNQPQHF. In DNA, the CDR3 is TGCGCCAGCAGCTTGGGAACGTTGAGCAATCAGCCCCAGCATTTT.

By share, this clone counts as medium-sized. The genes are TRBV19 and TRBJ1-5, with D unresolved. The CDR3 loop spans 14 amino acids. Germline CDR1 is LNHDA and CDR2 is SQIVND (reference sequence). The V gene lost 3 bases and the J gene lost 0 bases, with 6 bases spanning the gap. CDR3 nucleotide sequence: TGTGCCAGTAGTATCTGGGGTAGCAATCAGCCCCAGCATTTT. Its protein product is CASSIWGSNQPQHF.

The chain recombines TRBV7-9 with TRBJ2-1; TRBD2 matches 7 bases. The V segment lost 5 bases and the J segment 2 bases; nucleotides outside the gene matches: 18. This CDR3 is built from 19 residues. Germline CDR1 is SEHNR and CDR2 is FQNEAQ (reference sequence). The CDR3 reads CASSPPAEDWREPYNEQFF. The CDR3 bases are TGTGCCAGCAGCCCCCCCGCCGAAGATTGGCGGGAGCCCTACAATGAGCAGTTCTTC. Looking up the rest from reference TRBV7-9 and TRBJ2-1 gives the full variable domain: DTGVSQNPRHKITKRGQNVTFRCDPISEHNRLYWYRQTLGQGPEFLTYFQNEAQLEKSRLLSDRFSAERPKGSFSTLEIQRTEQGDSAMYLCASSPPAEDWREPYNEQFFGPGTRLTVL.